Each of the 10 T cell receptor beta chains below was sequenced from the same sample in a study of blood T cell repertoires in COVID-19. Generated by immunoSEQ multiplex PCR, the TCRdb table keeps only in-frame clones and is missing some. In the table there are 200,000 to 300,000 clones, less than 90% of which are singletons. The specimen was peripheral blood. The receptors originated from a man aged 25-45 years with active or convalescent COVID-19.

The chain carries TRBV4-3 and TRBJ1-1; possibly TRBD1 for D (5 bases). Trimming removed 3 bases at V and 8 bases at J, with 19 bases between. Per the germline V gene, CDR1 is LGHNA and CDR2 is YSLEER. CDR3 length equals 15 residues. The CDR3 region is CASSHSDQGSSEAFF. The CDR3 coding sequence is TGCGCCAGCAGCCACTCGGACCAGGGATCTTCAGAAGCTTTCTTT.

The genes are TRBV2 and TRBJ2-6, with 12 bases identical to TRBD1. The CDR3 consists of 18 residues. The germline CDR1 and CDR2 sequences are SNHLY and FYNNEI. V was pared by 4 bases and J by 2 bases, with 6 bases of the junction left unmatched. CDR3: CASSVGTGGITGANVLTF. In nucleotides, the CDR3 is TGTGCCAGCAGTGTAGGGACAGGGGGCATAACTGGGGCCAACGTCCTGACTTTC.

The DNA for the CDR3 is TGTGCCAGCAGATATCTAGCGGGGGGGCGTGGTGAGCAGTTCTTC. Its translation is CASRYLAGGRGEQFF. The rearrangement links TRBV11-2 to TRBJ2-1, with TRBD2 identical over 12 bases. In germline, CDR1 is SGHAT, CDR2 FQNNGV. The CDR3 consists of 15 residues. V dropped 6 bases and J dropped 9; count of bases not matched to a gene: 9.

The chain combines TRBV7-6 with TRBJ2-7; 9 bases align to TRBD1. The V and J ends lost 5 bases and 5 bases, in that order; junction bases with no gene match: 4. Germline lookup yields CDR1 SGHVS and CDR2 FNYEAQ. CDR3 length: 13 amino acids. This CDR3 reads CASSIQGAHEQYF. Written as DNA, the CDR3 is TGTGCCAGCAGCATACAGGGGGCGCACGAGCAGTACTTC.

This rearrangement joins TRBV5-5 to TRBJ2-1, with D possibly TRBD2 on 7 matching bases. CDR1 is SGHKS, CDR2 YYEKEE, per germline (reference sequence). Trimming removed 1 base at V and 5 bases at J, with 13 bases between. This CDR3 contains 15 residues. The CDR3 loop reads CASSLFGGPDNEQFF. CDR3 nucleotide sequence: TGTGCCAGCAGCTTGTTCGGGGGGCCTGACAATGAGCAGTTCTTC.

The rearrangement links TRBV2 to TRBJ2-7; a possible D gene is TRBD2 (5 bases). Trimming stripped 3 bases from V and 0 bases from J, with 15 bases between. CDR1 and CDR2 from the germline V gene are SNHLY and FYNNEI. This CDR3 region has 16 residues. CDR3 sequence: CASSDPRTGSSYEQYF. The CDR3, as DNA: TGTGCCAGCAGTGACCCAAGGACTGGGAGCTCCTACGAGCAGTACTTC.

The V call is TRBV4-3, the J call TRBJ1-4; TRBD1 is a possible D gene (6 bases). V was trimmed by 4 bases and J by 0 bases, leaving 9 bases between them. The CDR3 consists of 15 residues. The germline CDR1 and CDR2 sequences are LGHNA and YSLEER. The CDR3 loop reads CASSLGQTTNEKLFF. The CDR3 bases are TGCGCCAGCAGCCTAGGACAGACAACTAATGAAAAACTGTTTTTT.

This sequence joins TRBV19 and TRBJ2-7; TRBD2 aligns across 13 bases. This CDR3 is built from 16 residues. The V and J ends lost 5 bases and 2 bases, in that order; junction bases with no gene match: 6. CDR1 and CDR2 from the germline V gene are LNHDA and SQIVND (reference sequence). CDR3 DNA: TGTGCCAGTAGTGGAAGGACTAGCGGGAGAACCTACGAGCAGTACTTC. Protein sequence: CASSGRTSGRTYEQYF.

The chain recombines TRBV13 with TRBJ1-1; 9 positions agree with TRBD1. The CDR3 consists of 15 residues. In germline, CDR1 is PRHDT, CDR2 FYEKMQ (reference sequence). Germline trimming cut 5 bases from V and 1 base from J; bases unmatched to any gene: 5. The DNA for the CDR3 is TGTGCCAGCAGCGACAGGGGGGTCCCGAACACTGAAGCTTTCTTT. Translated, it gives CASSDRGVPNTEAFF.

The J gene is TRBJ1-2, the V gene TRBV7-2; TRBD1 is a possible D gene (6 bases). V was cut by 4 bases and J by 5 bases, with 11 bases left in between. The CDR3 consists of 13 residues. Germline V CDR1 and CDR2: SGHTA, FQGNSA. The CDR3 DNA reads TGTGCCAGCAGCTCGTCCCAGGGGTATGGCTACACCTTC. Its protein product is CASSSSQGYGYTF.